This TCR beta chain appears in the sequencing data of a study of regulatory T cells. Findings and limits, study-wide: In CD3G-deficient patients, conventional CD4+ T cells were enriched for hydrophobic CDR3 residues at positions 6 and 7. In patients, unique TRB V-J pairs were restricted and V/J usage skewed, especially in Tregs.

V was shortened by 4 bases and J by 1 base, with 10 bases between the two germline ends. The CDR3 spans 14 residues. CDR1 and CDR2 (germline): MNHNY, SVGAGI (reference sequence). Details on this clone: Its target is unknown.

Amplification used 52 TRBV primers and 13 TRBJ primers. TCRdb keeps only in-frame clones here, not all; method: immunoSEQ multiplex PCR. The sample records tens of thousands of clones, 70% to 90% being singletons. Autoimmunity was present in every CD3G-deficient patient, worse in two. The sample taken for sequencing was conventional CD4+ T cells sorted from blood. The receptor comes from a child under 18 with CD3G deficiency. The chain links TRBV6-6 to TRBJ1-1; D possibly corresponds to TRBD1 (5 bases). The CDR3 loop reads CASSFPGQNTEAFF. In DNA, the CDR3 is TGTGCCAGCAGTTTCCCCGGACAGAACACTGAAGCTTTCTTT.